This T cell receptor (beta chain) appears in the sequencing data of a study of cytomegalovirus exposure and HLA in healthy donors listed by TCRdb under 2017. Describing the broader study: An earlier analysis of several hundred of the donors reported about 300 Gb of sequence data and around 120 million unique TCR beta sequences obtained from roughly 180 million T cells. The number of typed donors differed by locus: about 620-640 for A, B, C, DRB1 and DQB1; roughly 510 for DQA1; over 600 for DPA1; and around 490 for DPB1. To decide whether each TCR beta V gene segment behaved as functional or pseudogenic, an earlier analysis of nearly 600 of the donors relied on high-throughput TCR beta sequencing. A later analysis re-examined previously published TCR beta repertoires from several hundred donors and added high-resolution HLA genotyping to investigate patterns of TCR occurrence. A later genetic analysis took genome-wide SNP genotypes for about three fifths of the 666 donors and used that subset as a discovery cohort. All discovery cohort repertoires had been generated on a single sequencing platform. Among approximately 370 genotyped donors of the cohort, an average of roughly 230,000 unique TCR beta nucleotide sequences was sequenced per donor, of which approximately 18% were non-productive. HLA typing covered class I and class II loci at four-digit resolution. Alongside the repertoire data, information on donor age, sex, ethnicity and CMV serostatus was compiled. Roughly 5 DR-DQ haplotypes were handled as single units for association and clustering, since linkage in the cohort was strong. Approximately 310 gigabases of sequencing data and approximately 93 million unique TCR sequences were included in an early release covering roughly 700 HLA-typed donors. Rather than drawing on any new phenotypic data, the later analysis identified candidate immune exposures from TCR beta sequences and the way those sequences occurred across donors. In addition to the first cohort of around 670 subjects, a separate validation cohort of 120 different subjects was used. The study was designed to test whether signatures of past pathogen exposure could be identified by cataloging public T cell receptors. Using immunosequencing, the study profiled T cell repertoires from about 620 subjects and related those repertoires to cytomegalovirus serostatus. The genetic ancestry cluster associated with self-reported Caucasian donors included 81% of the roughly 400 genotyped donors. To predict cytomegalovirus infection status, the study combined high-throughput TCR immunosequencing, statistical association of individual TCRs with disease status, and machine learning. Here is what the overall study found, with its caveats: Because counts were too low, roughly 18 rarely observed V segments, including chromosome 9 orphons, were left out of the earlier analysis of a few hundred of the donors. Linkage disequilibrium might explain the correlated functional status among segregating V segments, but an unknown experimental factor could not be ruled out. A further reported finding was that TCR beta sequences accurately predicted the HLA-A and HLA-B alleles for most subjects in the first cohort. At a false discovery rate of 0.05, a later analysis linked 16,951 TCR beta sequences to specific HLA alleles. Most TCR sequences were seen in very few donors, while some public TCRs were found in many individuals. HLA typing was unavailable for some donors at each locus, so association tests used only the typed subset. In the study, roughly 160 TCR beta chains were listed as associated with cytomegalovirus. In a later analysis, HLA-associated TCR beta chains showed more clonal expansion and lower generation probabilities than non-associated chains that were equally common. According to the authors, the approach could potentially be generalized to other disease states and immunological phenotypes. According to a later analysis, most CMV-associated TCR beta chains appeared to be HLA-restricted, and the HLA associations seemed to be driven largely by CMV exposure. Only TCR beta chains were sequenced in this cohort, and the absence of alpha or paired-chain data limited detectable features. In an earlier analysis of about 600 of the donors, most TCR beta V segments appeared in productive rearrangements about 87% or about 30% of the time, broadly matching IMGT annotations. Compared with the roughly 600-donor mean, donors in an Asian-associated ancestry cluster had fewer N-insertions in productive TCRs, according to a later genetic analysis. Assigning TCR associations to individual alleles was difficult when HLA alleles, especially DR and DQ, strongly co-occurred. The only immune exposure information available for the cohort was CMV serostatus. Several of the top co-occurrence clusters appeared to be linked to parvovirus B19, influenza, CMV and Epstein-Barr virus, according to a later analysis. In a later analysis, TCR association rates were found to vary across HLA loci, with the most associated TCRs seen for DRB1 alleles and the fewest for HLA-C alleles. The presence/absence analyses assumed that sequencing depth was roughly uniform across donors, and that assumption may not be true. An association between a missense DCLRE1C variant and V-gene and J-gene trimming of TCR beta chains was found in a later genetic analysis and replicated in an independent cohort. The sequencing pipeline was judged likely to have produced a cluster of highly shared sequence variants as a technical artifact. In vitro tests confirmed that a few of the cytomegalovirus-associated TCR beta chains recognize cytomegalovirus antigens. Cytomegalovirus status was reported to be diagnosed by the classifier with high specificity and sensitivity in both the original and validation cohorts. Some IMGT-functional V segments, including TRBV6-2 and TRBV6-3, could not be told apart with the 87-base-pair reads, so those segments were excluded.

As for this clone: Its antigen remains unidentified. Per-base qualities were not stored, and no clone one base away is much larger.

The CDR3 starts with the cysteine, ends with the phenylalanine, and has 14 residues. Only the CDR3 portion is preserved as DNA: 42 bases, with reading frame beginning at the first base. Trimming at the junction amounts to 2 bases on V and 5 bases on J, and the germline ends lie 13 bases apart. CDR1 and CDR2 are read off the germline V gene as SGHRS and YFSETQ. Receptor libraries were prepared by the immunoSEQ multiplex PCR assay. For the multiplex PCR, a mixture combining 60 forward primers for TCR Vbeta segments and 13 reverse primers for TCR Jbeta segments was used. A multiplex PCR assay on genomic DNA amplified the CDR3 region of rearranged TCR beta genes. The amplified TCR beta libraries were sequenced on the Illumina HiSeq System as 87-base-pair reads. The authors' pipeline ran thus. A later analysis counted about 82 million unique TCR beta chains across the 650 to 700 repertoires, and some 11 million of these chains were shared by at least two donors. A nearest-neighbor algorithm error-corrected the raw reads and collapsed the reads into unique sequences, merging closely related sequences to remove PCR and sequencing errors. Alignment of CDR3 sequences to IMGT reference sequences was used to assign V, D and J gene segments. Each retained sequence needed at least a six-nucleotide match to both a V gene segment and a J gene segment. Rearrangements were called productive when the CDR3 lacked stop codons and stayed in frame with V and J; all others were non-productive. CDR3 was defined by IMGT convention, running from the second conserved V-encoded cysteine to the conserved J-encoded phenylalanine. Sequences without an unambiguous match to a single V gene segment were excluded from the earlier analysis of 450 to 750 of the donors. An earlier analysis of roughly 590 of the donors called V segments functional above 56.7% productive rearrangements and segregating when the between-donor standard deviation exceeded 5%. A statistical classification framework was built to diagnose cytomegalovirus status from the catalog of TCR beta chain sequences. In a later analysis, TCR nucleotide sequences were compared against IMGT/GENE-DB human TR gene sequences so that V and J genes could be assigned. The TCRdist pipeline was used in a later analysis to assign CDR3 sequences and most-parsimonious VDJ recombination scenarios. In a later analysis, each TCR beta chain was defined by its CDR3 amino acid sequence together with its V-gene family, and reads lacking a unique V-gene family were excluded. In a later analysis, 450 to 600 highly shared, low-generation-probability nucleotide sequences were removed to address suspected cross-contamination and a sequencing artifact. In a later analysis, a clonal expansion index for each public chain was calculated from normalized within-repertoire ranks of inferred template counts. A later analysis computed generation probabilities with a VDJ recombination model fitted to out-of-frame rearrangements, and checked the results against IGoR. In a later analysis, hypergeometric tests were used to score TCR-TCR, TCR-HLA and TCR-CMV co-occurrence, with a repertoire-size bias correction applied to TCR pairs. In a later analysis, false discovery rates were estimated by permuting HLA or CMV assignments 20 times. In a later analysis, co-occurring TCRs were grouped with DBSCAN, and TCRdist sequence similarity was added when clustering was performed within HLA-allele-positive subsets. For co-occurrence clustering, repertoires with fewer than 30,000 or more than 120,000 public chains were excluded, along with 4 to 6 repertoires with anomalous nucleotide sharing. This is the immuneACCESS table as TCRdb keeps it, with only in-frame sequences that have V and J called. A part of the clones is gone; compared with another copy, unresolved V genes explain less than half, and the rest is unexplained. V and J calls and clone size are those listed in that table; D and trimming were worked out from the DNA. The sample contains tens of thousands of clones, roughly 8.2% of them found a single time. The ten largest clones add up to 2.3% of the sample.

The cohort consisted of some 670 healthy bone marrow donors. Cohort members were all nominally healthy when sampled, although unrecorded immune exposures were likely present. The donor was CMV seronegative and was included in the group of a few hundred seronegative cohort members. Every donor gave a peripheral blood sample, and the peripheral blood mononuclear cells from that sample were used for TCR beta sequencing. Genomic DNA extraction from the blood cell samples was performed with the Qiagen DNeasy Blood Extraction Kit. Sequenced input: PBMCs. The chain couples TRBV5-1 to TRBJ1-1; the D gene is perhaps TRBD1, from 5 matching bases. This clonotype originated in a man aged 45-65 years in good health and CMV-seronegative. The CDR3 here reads CASSFKTDGTEAFF. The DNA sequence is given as TGCGCCAGCAGCTTTAAGACAGATGGGACTGAAGCTTTCTTT.